This T cell receptor beta chain was recovered during a study of T cells in women clearing cervical HPV infection. Germline V gives CDR1 SGHRS, CDR2 YFSETQ. This CDR3 is built from 15 residues. This table comes from immunoSEQ multiplex PCR, and its TCRdb copy is limited to in-frame clones, with some not included. Listed are roughly 23,000 clones; around 5% falls within the top ten. Of note for this clone: Read sequence stops 3 residues before the CDR3 end, and the germline J gene provides the missing end.

Cervical HPV DNA detected by MY09/MY11 PCR, typed by dot-blot. Material for sequencing was blood buffy coat. The TCR was taken from a woman aged 18 to 69 with a cervical HPV16 infection that either progressed to CIN3+ or cleared (not recorded which). V is TRBV5-1 and J is TRBJ2-3; 11 nucleotides align to TRBD2. Here the CDR3 reads CASSSGTSGQETQYF. The part of the CDR3 DNA that was read is TGCGCCAGCAGCTCCGGGACTAGCGGCCAAGAGACG.